Below, one T cell receptor beta chain is given with its context. Its antigen remains unknown. This sample is drawn from a study of identical twins. Overall study findings and caveats: Twins shared out-of-frame alpha sequences with excess low generation probability. There is a chance that invariant MAIT and iNKT cells partially muddied zero-insertion analyses.

TCRdb processed the 5' RACE reads anew with MiXCR; each CDR3 protein has one entry. Of roughly 480,000 distinct CDR3 sequences in the sample, 24% are singletons; the top ten hold just under 3%. Separately, the same data were catalogued under a study of T cells expressing NK-cell markers. Per that study: Of eight sequenced donors, seven were HCMV-seropositive and one HCMV-seronegative. The study found dominant NKG2C+ clonotypes at about 1.0-7.0% of CD8+ T cells in about 6 donors.

The source is a young woman in good health. Sample: CD4+ T cells sorted from blood.

The CDR3 bases are TGCAGTGCTTGCAGGTTACAAGAGACCCAGTACTTC. Protein: CSACRLQETQYF. V gene TRBV20-1 combines with J gene TRBJ2-5; D not certain. From germline, CDR1 is DFQATT and CDR2 SNEGSKA (reference sequence). Trimming took off 5 bases at V and 2 bases at J, with 9 bases between the two ends. The CDR3 consists of 12 residues.